This T cell receptor (beta chain) is from a study of blood T cells in healthy people across ages. This CDR3 region has 15 residues. Germline-derived CDR1 and CDR2 are SEHNR and FQNEAQ (reference sequence). The V end was cut by 5 bases, the J end by 0 bases, with 12 bases between. This clonotype was seen only once. Primed by a sample-barcoded 5' primer and a J-beta primer mix, a second PCR proceeded for about 6 to 11 cycles. Each cDNA molecule was tagged by a template-switch adaptor that had 12 random nucleotides. TCRdb fed the 5' RACE reads into MiXCR, producing one record per CDR3 protein. This sample carries hundreds of thousands of distinct CDR3 sequences, roughly 64% of them seen once, and the ten largest clones take 20% to 25%.

Source material: blood. V is TRBV7-9 and J is TRBJ2-3; no firm D call. The TCR sequence derives from a man under 40 in good health. CDR3 in DNA: TGTGCCAGCAGCCCCGATGGTGCAAGCACAGATACGCAGTATTTT. It codes for CASSPDGASTDTQYF.